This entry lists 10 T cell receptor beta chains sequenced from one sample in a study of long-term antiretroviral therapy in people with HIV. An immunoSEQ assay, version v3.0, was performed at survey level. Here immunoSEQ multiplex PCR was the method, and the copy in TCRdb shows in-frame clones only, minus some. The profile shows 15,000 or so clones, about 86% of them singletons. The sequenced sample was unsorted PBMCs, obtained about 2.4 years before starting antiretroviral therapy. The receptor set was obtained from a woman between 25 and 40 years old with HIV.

CDR3 loop: CASSPHADRTYEQYF. DNA for the CDR3: TGTGCCAGCAGCCCACACGCCGACAGAACCTACGAGCAGTACTTC. This chain links TRBV11-2 with TRBJ2-7, with a tentative D call TRBD1 (5 bases). Germline CDR1 is SGHAT and CDR2 is FQNNGV. The ends were cut back, 5 bases at V and 2 bases at J, with 16 bases in the middle. CDR3 size: 15 residues.

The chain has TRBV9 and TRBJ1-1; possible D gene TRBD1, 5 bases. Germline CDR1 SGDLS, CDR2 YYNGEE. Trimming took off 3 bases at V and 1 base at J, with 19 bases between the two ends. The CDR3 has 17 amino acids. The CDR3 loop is CASSGSPSGRGNTEAFF. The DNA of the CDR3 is TGTGCCAGCAGCGGATCGCCTTCGGGGAGGGGGAACACTGAAGCTTTCTTT.

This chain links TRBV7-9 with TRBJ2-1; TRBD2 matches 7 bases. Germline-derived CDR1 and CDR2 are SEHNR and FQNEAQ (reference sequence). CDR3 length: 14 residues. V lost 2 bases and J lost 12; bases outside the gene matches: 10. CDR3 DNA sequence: TGTGCCAGCAGCTTATACGCGTTGGGGGGGACGCAGTTCTTC. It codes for CASSLYALGGTQFF.

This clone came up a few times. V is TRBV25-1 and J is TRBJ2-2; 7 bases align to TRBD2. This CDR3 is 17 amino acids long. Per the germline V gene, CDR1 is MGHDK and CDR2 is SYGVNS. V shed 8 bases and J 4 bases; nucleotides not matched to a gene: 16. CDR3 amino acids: CASPPGGTYSLTGELFF. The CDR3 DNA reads TGTGCCAGCCCCCCGGGGGGAACTTACTCACTCACCGGGGAGCTGTTTTTT.

CDR3 protein: CSVEEPVLTRIVYGYTF. The DNA of the CDR3 is TGCAGCGTTGAAGAGCCGGTCCTTACCAGAATAGTCTATGGCTACACCTTC. The J gene is TRBJ1-2, the V gene TRBV29-1; the D is unclear. The V end lost 0 bases, the J end lost 4 bases, and 21 bases lay between the germline ends. Germline V lookup: CDR1 SQVTM, CDR2 ANQGSEA. CDR3 length: 17 residues.

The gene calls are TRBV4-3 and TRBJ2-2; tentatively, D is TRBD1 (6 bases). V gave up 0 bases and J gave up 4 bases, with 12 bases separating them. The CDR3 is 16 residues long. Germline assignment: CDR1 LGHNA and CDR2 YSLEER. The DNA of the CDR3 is TGCGCCAGCAGCCAAGATTTTAGGGGGTTCACCGGGGAGCTGTTTTTT. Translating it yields CASSQDFRGFTGELFF.

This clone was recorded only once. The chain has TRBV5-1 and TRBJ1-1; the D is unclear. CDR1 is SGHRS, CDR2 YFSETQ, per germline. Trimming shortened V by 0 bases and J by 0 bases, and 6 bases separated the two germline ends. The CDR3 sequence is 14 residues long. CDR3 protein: CASSLANLNTEAFF. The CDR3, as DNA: TGCGCCAGCAGCTTGGCCAATTTGAACACTGAAGCTTTCTTT.

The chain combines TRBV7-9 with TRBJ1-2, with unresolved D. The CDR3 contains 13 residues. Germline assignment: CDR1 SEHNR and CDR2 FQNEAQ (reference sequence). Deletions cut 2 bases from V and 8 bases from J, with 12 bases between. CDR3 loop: CASSLSLSGGYTF. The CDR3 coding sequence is TGTGCCAGCAGCTTATCGCTGTCCGGGGGCTACACCTTC.

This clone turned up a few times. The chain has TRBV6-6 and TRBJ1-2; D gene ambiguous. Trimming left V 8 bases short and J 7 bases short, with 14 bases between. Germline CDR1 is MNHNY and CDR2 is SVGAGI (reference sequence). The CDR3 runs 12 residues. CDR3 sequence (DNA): TGTGCCAGCGCCACGGGTTGGTCTGGCTACACCTTC. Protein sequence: CASATGWSGYTF.

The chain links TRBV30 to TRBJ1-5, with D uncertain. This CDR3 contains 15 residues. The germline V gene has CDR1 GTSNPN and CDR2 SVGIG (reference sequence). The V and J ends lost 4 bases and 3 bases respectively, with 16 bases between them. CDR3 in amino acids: CAWTKPGSVNQPQHF. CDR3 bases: TGTGCCTGGACCAAACCGGGGAGCGTCAATCAGCCCCAGCATTTT.